The present entry profiles one T cell receptor (beta chain) with its context. Antigen: not known. TCRdb itself ran the RT-PCR reads through MiXCR, one entry per CDR3 protein. The sample shows a few hundred thousand distinct CDR3 sequences, roughly 15% of them seen only once. These data originate in a study of response to subunit inactivated influenza vaccine. Overall study results and limits: It was suggested by the authors that few new T cells are recruited by each seasonal influenza vaccination.

This CDR3 is 14 amino acids long. Germline V lookup: CDR1 DFQATT, CDR2 SNEGSKA (reference sequence). The germline V and J ends were trimmed by 6 bases and 4 bases, with 15 bases remaining between them. The sequence was collected from a man aged 45-65 years who received an inactivated influenza vaccine. J is TRBJ2-2 and V is TRBV20-1; perhaps D is TRBD1 or TRBD2 (7 bases each). This specimen was PBMCs from blood, taken roughly 12 days after vaccination. The CDR3 spells CSAPDREGTGELFF. The CDR3 coding sequence is TGCAGTGCCCCCGACAGGGAGGGCACCGGGGAGCTGTTTTTT.